This T cell receptor beta chain was sequenced in a study of cytomegalovirus exposure and HLA in healthy donors. Study overall: About 85 million unique TCR sequences came from HLA-typed donors in an early release.

As for this clone: Its target is not known.

Study outcomes and limitations: Researchers reported from a later analysis that most CMV-associated TCR beta chains appeared HLA-restricted. Reportedly, TCR beta sequences accurately predicted HLA-A and HLA-B alleles in most subjects. The authors judged a highly shared variant cluster likely a sequencing artifact.

PCR amplification relied on 60 Vbeta primers (plus 13 Jbeta primers). Produced via immunoSEQ multiplex PCR; TCRdb's table is partial and in-frame only. The data show some 170,000 clones, with 70% to 80% seen just once and about 2.2% held by the top ten. Sequencing was performed on PBMCs. This clonotype was obtained from a middle-aged man in good health and CMV-seronegative.

The CDR3 region has the DNA TGTGCCAGTAGTATGGACAGGGACCAGGGCACCCAGTACTTC. Amino acids: CASSMDRDQGTQYF. V and J are TRBV19 and TRBJ2-5, with TRBD1 matching 8 bases. This CDR3 contains 14 residues. J was trimmed by 8 bases and V by 3 bases; bases with no gene match: 8. Germline V lookup: CDR1 LNHDA, CDR2 SQIVND (reference sequence).